Listed below are T cell receptor beta chains from one sample, sequenced in a study of human T cells and chemical hapten exposure. Each CDR3 protein is one row after TCRdb ran MiXCR on the RACE reads. Of about 340,000 distinct CDR3 sequences listed, around 7% are singletons. The sequences come from whole blood, collected in connection with sensitization to the hapten diphenylcyclopropenone (DPC). These receptors all stem from a woman in her late teens or twenties with alopecia areata. Some clones in this sample may be carry-over from other donors' samples. Each CDR3 is given with its conserved first and last residue. The D gene is left open where the match is weak. A clone size is listed for some rows: how often the clone was seen (once, few, many), or a class if it is expanded.

v_call: TRBV27
d_call: .
j_call: TRBJ1-2
clone_size: .
cdr3_aa: CASRLSSSYGYTF
cdr3_nt: TGTGCCAGCAGACTGTCATCATCCTATGGCTACACCTTC

v_call: TRBV18
d_call: .
j_call: TRBJ1-2
clone_size: few
cdr3_aa: CASSPPDSLEANYGYTF
cdr3_nt: TGTGCCAGCTCACCACCGGACAGCCTAGAAGCTAACTATGGCTACACCTTC

v_call: TRBV5-1
d_call: TRBD1
j_call: TRBJ1-2
clone_size: few
cdr3_aa: CASTLRTGRDGYTF
cdr3_nt: TGCGCCAGCACCCTTCGGACAGGGCGGGATGGCTACACCTTC

v_call: TRBV6-5
d_call: .
j_call: TRBJ1-2
clone_size: many
cdr3_aa: CASRGDYGYTF
cdr3_nt: TGTGCCAGCAGGGGAGACTATGGCTACACCTTC

v_call: TRBV2
d_call: TRBD2
j_call: TRBJ2-3
clone_size: .
cdr3_aa: CARTSGSTDTQYF
cdr3_nt: TGTGCCAGGACTAGCGGAAGCACAGATACGCAGTATTTT

v_call: TRBV29-1
d_call: TRBD1
j_call: TRBJ2-3
clone_size: few
cdr3_aa: CSVAPGQGIGGTDTQYF
cdr3_nt: TGCAGCGTTGCCCCTGGACAGGGAATAGGGGGCACAGATACGCAGTATTTT

v_call: TRBV3-1
d_call: .
j_call: TRBJ2-2
clone_size: many
cdr3_aa: CASSQWALNENTGELFF
cdr3_nt: TGTGCCAGCAGCCAATGGGCCCTCAACGAAAACACCGGGGAGCTGTTTTTT

v_call: TRBV5-4
d_call: TRBD1
j_call: TRBJ1-1
clone_size: .
cdr3_aa: CASSLDFGTDLLNTEAFF
cdr3_nt: TGTGCCAGCAGCTTGGATTTCGGGACAGACCTTTTGAACACTGAAGCTTTCTTT

v_call: TRBV10-3
d_call: .
j_call: TRBJ2-7
clone_size: .
cdr3_aa: CAISAGSDEQYF
cdr3_nt: TGTGCCATCAGCGCAGGGTCAGACGAGCAGTACTTC

v_call: TRBV6-5
d_call: TRBD1
j_call: TRBJ1-4
clone_size: .
cdr3_aa: CASSRDRGGDEKLFF
cdr3_nt: TGTGCCAGCAGTCGCGACAGGGGAGGAGATGAAAAACTGTTTTTT

v_call: TRBV3-1
d_call: .
j_call: TRBJ2-7
clone_size: many
cdr3_aa: CASSVKSGTEQYF
cdr3_nt: TGTGCCAGCAGCGTAAAGTCAGGCACCGAGCAGTACTTC

v_call: TRBV6-5
d_call: .
j_call: TRBJ1-2
clone_size: .
cdr3_aa: CASSYSPNHDGYTF
cdr3_nt: TGTGCCAGCAGTTACTCCCCGAACCACGATGGCTACACCTTC

v_call: TRBV6-2/TRBV6-3
d_call: TRBD1
j_call: TRBJ1-5
clone_size: few
cdr3_aa: CASSWDRARQPQHF
cdr3_nt: TGTGCCAGCAGTTGGGACAGGGCGCGGCAGCCCCAGCATTTT

v_call: TRBV7-2
d_call: TRBD2
j_call: TRBJ2-3
clone_size: .
cdr3_aa: CASGSGTSGDRRTDTQYF
cdr3_nt: TGTGCCAGCGGGTCCGGGACTAGCGGGGATAGACGCACAGATACGCAGTATTTT

v_call: TRBV5-6
d_call: TRBD2
j_call: TRBJ2-1
clone_size: few
cdr3_aa: CASSWRLSGGAAGEQFF
cdr3_nt: TGTGCCAGCAGCTGGCGGTTAAGCGGGGGGGCTGCTGGTGAGCAGTTCTTC

v_call: TRBV6-5
d_call: .
j_call: TRBJ1-3
clone_size: .
cdr3_aa: CASSTGRTGNTIYF
cdr3_nt: TGTGCCAGCAGTACAGGGAGAACTGGAAACACCATATATTTT

v_call: TRBV5-1
d_call: .
j_call: TRBJ1-2
clone_size: few
cdr3_aa: CASSLADDTRGYTF
cdr3_nt: TGCGCCAGCAGCTTGGCCGATGATACCAGGGGCTACACCTTC

v_call: TRBV4-3
d_call: .
j_call: TRBJ2-4
clone_size: few
cdr3_aa: CASSQIRENIQYF
cdr3_nt: TGCGCCAGCAGCCAGATCAGGGAAAACATTCAGTACTTC

v_call: TRBV16
d_call: .
j_call: TRBJ2-1
clone_size: .
cdr3_aa: CASSQSRAAEQFF
cdr3_nt: TGTGCCAGCAGCCAATCTAGAGCGGCTGAGCAGTTCTTC

v_call: TRBV7-8
d_call: .
j_call: TRBJ1-4
clone_size: .
cdr3_aa: CASSLVWGLGGNEKLFF
cdr3_nt: TGTGCCAGCAGCTTAGTGTGGGGTTTGGGCGGTAATGAAAAACTGTTTTTT

v_call: TRBV5-5
d_call: .
j_call: TRBJ2-2
clone_size: .
cdr3_aa: CASSSRYTGELFF
cdr3_nt: TGTGCCAGCAGTAGTAGATACACCGGGGAGCTGTTTTTT

v_call: TRBV5-6
d_call: .
j_call: TRBJ2-6
clone_size: many
cdr3_aa: CASSWELTDVLSGANVLTF
cdr3_nt: TGTGCCAGCAGCTGGGAATTGACAGACGTACTCTCTGGGGCCAACGTCCTGACTTTC

v_call: TRBV28
d_call: .
j_call: TRBJ2-3
clone_size: .
cdr3_aa: CASSFLWRGYTDTQYF
cdr3_nt: TGTGCCAGCAGTTTCCTTTGGCGGGGCTACACAGATACGCAGTATTTT

v_call: TRBV20-1
d_call: .
j_call: TRBJ1-2
clone_size: few
cdr3_aa: CSAQILANYGYTF
cdr3_nt: TGCAGTGCCCAGATATTAGCTAACTATGGCTACACCTTC

v_call: TRBV12-3/TRBV12-4
d_call: TRBD1
j_call: TRBJ2-6
clone_size: many
cdr3_aa: CASSHRGPSGANVLTF
cdr3_nt: TGTGCCAGCAGCCACAGGGGACCCTCTGGGGCCAACGTCCTGACTTTC

v_call: TRBV11-2
d_call: TRBD1
j_call: TRBJ1-2
clone_size: many
cdr3_aa: CASSTDGQAPLYGYTF
cdr3_nt: TGTGCCAGCAGCACAGATGGACAGGCGCCACTCTATGGCTACACCTTC

v_call: TRBV20-1
d_call: .
j_call: TRBJ2-7
clone_size: few
cdr3_aa: CSASRPGHNYEQYF
cdr3_nt: TGCAGTGCTAGTAGACCGGGACATAACTACGAGCAGTACTTC

v_call: TRBV20-1
d_call: .
j_call: TRBJ1-2
clone_size: .
cdr3_aa: CSGGGTNNYGYTF
cdr3_nt: TGCAGTGGTGGGGGGACGAATAACTATGGCTACACCTTC

v_call: TRBV7-8
d_call: .
j_call: TRBJ2-2
clone_size: many
cdr3_aa: CASSPSRSNTGELFF
cdr3_nt: TGTGCCAGCAGTCCTAGCAGATCGAACACCGGGGAGCTGTTTTTT

v_call: TRBV4-1
d_call: TRBD2
j_call: TRBJ2-2
clone_size: many
cdr3_aa: CASSQVLASGGAGNTGELFF
cdr3_nt: TGCGCCAGCAGCCAAGTTTTGGCTAGCGGGGGGGCAGGGAACACCGGGGAGCTGTTTTTT

v_call: TRBV4-2
d_call: TRBD1
j_call: TRBJ2-1
clone_size: .
cdr3_aa: CASSQGTGREQFF
cdr3_nt: TGTGCCAGCAGCCAAGGGACAGGGCGTGAGCAGTTCTTC

v_call: TRBV5-1
d_call: TRBD1
j_call: TRBJ2-2
clone_size: .
cdr3_aa: CASSWGDRVNTGELFF
cdr3_nt: TGCGCCAGCAGCTGGGGAGACAGGGTGAACACCGGGGAGCTGTTTTTT

v_call: TRBV7-2
d_call: TRBD2
j_call: TRBJ2-1
clone_size: many
cdr3_aa: CASSLQTSGGPWEQFF
cdr3_nt: TGTGCCAGCAGCTTGCAGACTAGCGGGGGGCCCTGGGAGCAGTTCTTC

v_call: TRBV24-1
d_call: TRBD1
j_call: TRBJ2-3
clone_size: few
cdr3_aa: CATSATGPDTQYF
cdr3_nt: TGTGCCACCAGCGCGACAGGGCCAGATACGCAGTATTTT

v_call: TRBV27
d_call: TRBD1
j_call: TRBJ1-1
clone_size: few
cdr3_aa: CASSSLDRGRFVDTEAFF
cdr3_nt: TGTGCCAGCAGTTCGCTTGACAGGGGGCGGTTCGTTGACACTGAAGCTTTCTTT

v_call: TRBV10-3
d_call: .
j_call: TRBJ1-2
clone_size: few
cdr3_aa: CAIGSGGAGYGYTF
cdr3_nt: TGTGCCATCGGGAGTGGAGGGGCAGGCTATGGCTACACCTTC

v_call: TRBV6-4
d_call: .
j_call: TRBJ2-3
clone_size: many
cdr3_aa: CASSDSLSTDTQYF
cdr3_nt: TGTGCCAGCAGTGACTCCCTCAGCACAGATACGCAGTATTTT

v_call: TRBV5-1
d_call: .
j_call: TRBJ1-1
clone_size: few
cdr3_aa: CASSLEAALMNTEAFF
cdr3_nt: TGCGCCAGCAGCTTGGAGGCAGCACTTATGAACACTGAAGCTTTCTTT

v_call: TRBV20-1
d_call: .
j_call: TRBJ1-1
clone_size: many
cdr3_aa: CSAHLNTEAFF
cdr3_nt: TGCAGTGCTCATTTGAACACTGAAGCTTTCTTT

v_call: TRBV20-1
d_call: .
j_call: TRBJ2-7
clone_size: many
cdr3_aa: CSASRDQGYEQYF
cdr3_nt: TGCAGTGCTAGCCGGGATCAGGGTTACGAGCAGTACTTC

v_call: TRBV12-3/TRBV12-4
d_call: .
j_call: TRBJ2-3
clone_size: .
cdr3_aa: CASSLLGPTDTQYF
cdr3_nt: TGTGCCAGCAGTTTACTTGGTCCCACAGATACGCAGTATTTT

v_call: TRBV5-1
d_call: .
j_call: TRBJ2-2
clone_size: many
cdr3_aa: CASAWTIIEPVGLFF
cdr3_nt: TGCGCCAGCGCGTGGACTATCATTGAACCGGTCGGGCTGTTTTTT

v_call: TRBV28
d_call: TRBD1
j_call: TRBJ1-4
clone_size: few
cdr3_aa: CASSLPRGAEKLFF
cdr3_nt: TGTGCCAGCAGTTTACCCAGGGGGGCGGAAAAACTGTTTTTT

v_call: TRBV6-2/TRBV6-3
d_call: TRBD2
j_call: TRBJ2-7
clone_size: few
cdr3_aa: CASSTFRAGAKEVYEQYF
cdr3_nt: TGTGCCAGCAGCACCTTTCGAGCGGGGGCTAAGGAGGTGTACGAGCAGTACTTC

v_call: TRBV19
d_call: TRBD2
j_call: TRBJ2-5
clone_size: .
cdr3_aa: CASTAGDKETQYF
cdr3_nt: TGTGCCAGTACCGCGGGAGACAAAGAGACCCAGTACTTC

v_call: TRBV27
d_call: .
j_call: TRBJ1-1
clone_size: .
cdr3_aa: CASSFLKNTEAFF
cdr3_nt: TGTGCCAGCAGTTTTCTCAAGAACACTGAAGCTTTCTTT

v_call: TRBV20-1
d_call: .
j_call: TRBJ1-1
clone_size: .
cdr3_aa: CSAIQPPEAFF
cdr3_nt: TGCAGTGCTATACAACCTCCTGAAGCTTTCTTT

v_call: TRBV29-1
d_call: .
j_call: TRBJ1-1
clone_size: many
cdr3_aa: CSVALGVSVETEAFF
cdr3_nt: TGCAGCGTTGCTCTTGGGGTCAGCGTAGAGACTGAAGCTTTCTTT

v_call: TRBV20-1
d_call: .
j_call: TRBJ1-1
clone_size: few
cdr3_aa: CSARAGVKTEAFF
cdr3_nt: TGCAGTGCTAGGGCAGGGGTCAAAACTGAAGCTTTCTTT

v_call: TRBV20-1
d_call: TRBD1
j_call: TRBJ1-5
clone_size: .
cdr3_aa: CSAGTRQGANSNQPQHF
cdr3_nt: TGCAGTGCTGGCACGCGACAGGGGGCAAATAGCAATCAGCCCCAGCATTTT

v_call: TRBV10-3
d_call: .
j_call: TRBJ2-2
clone_size: .
cdr3_aa: CATGGENTGELFF
cdr3_nt: TGTGCCACCGGAGGGGAGAACACCGGGGAGCTGTTTTTT

v_call: TRBV9
d_call: TRBD2
j_call: TRBJ2-7
clone_size: few
cdr3_aa: CASSFSGVGYEQYF
cdr3_nt: TGTGCCAGCAGCTTCAGCGGGGTAGGATACGAGCAGTACTTC